This T cell receptor (beta chain) was identified during a study of CD8+ T cells in alopecia areata. At the level of the study: Grafts of skin from C3H/HeJ donors aged roughly 6-13 months with spontaneous alopecia went to female C3H/HeJ mice aged roughly 7-10 weeks. Findings and caveats of the study: Lesional scalp exceeded normal scalp in clonality, especially in alopecia totalis/universalis.

RNA was isolated and reverse transcribed to cDNA, the sequencing template. Sequenced by immunoSEQ multiplex PCR; TCRdb stores in-frame clones only, minus some. The sample was found to contain approximately 280,000 clones, and every one recurs. Cutaneous lymph nodes were pooled and cells sorted by CD4, CD8alpha, NKG2D, NKG2ACE and more. This clone was observed at least ten times. Its specificity is unknown. Any gene name here is a mouse gene name. This specimen includes other DNA sequences encoding the same CDR3. The receptor was isolated from a C3H/HeJ mouse with alopecia areata. For this mouse line, the MHC haplotype is H2-k. Sequencing was carried out using CD4+ T cells sorted from a lymph node.

CDR3 DNA, as far as it was read: TGCACCTGCAGTGGGGGACAGAACACCGGG. Translating it yields CTCSGGQNTG. The full-length CDR3 reads as CTCSGGQNTGQLYF. The rearrangement joins TRBV1 to TRBJ2-2; 7 positions agree with TRBD1. The DNA ends 4 residues before the CDR3 does, and the rest of the CDR3 is filled in from the germline J gene. The CDR3 runs to 14 residues. V was pared by 4 bases and J by 2 bases, with 1 base of the junction left unmatched. Germline CDR1 and CDR2: NSQYPW and LRSPGD (reference sequence). The whole variable domain, filled in from reference TRBV1 and TRBJ2-2, reads VTLLEQNPRWRLVPRGQAVNLRCILKNSQYPWMSWYQQDLQKQLQWLFTLRSPGDKEVKSLPGADYLATRVTDTELRLQVANMSQGRTLYCTCSGGQNTGQLYFGEGSKLTVL.